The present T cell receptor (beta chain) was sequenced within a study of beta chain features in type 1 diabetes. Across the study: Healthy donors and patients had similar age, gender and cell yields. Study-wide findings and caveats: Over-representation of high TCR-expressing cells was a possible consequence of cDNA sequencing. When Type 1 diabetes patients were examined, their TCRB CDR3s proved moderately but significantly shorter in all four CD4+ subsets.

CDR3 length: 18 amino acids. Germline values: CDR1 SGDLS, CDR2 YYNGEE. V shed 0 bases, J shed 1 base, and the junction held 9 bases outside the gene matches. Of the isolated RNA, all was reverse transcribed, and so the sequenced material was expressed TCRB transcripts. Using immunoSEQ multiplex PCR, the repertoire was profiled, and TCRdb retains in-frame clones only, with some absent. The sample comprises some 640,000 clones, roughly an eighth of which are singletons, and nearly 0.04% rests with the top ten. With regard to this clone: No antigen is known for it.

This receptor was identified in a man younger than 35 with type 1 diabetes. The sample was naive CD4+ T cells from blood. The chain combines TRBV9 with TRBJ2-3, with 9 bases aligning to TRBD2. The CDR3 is CASSVVSGGTSGTDTQYF. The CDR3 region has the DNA TGTGCCAGCAGCGTAGTGAGCGGGGGGACCTCCGGCACAGATACGCAGTATTTT.